These 9 T cell receptor beta chains originate from one sample sequenced in a study of T cells in localized non-small cell lung cancer. Some clones are missing from TCRdb's copy, which holds only in-frame ones; the method was immunoSEQ multiplex PCR. The table records about 2,300 clones, about 29% of them present only once. This specimen was normal lung tissue next to the tumor, taken before any cancer treatment. These receptors all stem from a man aged 40 to 69 with stage I lung adenocarcinoma.

The chain is built from TRBV6-8 and TRBJ1-1, with TRBD1 as a possible D gene (5 bases). The CDR3 runs 15 residues. V was pared by 9 bases and J by 4 bases, with 21 bases between. The germline gives CDR1 MNHGY, CDR2 SAAAGT. For the CDR3, the DNA is TGTGCCAGTAGCGACGGTTCGGGGCTGGGCACTGAAGCTTTCTTT. This gives the protein CASSDGSGLGTEAFF.

CDR3 sequence reads: CAWSVGGGLGYTF. DNA for the CDR3: TGTGCCTGGAGTGTAGGGGGGGGCCTGGGCTACACCTTC. V usage is TRBV30 and J usage is TRBJ1-2, with D perhaps matching TRBD1 (6 bases). Germline V CDR1 and CDR2: GTSNPN, SVGIG (reference sequence). The CDR3 has 13 residues. V lost 0 bases and J 8 bases, leaving 13 bases between the germline ends.

The chain recombines TRBV11-3 with TRBJ2-1; 11 nucleotides line up with TRBD2. V shed 5 bases, J shed 6 bases, and the junction held 6 bases outside the gene matches. The CDR3 has 15 residues. The germline CDR1 and CDR2 sequences are SGHNT and YENEEA. The CDR3 DNA follows: TGTGCCAGCAGCCCGACCGGGACTAGCGGCAATGAGCAGTTCTTC. Protein: CASSPTGTSGNEQFF.

The V call is TRBV19, the J call TRBJ2-1; 7 nucleotides match TRBD2. V shed 10 bases and J 4 bases; nucleotides not matched to a gene: 13. Germline V gives CDR1 LNHDA, CDR2 SQIVND (reference sequence). The CDR3 runs to 15 residues. The chain's CDR3 is CATAKGNSGYNEQFF. The CDR3 DNA reads TGTGCCACCGCAAAAGGCAATAGCGGGTACAATGAGCAGTTCTTC.

V usage is TRBV5-1 and J usage is TRBJ1-2, with unresolved D. CDR1 and CDR2 (germline): SGHRS, YFSETQ. The CDR3 has 14 amino acids. Trimming took off 0 bases at V and 1 base at J, with 7 bases between the two ends. The CDR3 sequence is CASSLGRNNYGYTF. The DNA of the CDR3 is TGCGCCAGCAGCTTGGGACGGAATAACTATGGCTACACCTTC.

This clone has a handful of counts. The V gene is TRBV11-3, the J gene TRBJ2-1, with a possible D match to TRBD2 (5 bases). The germline V and J ends were trimmed by 4 bases and 7 bases, with 14 bases remaining between them. The germline gives CDR1 SGHNT, CDR2 YENEEA. The CDR3 length is 14 residues. In nucleotides, the CDR3 is TGTGCCAGCAGCTCCGCCCTAGGCGGGAATGAGCAGTTCTTC. Translation: CASSSALGGNEQFF.

This clone is large in the sample. V gene TRBV6-8 combines with J gene TRBJ1-4; 7 positions match TRBD1. In germline, CDR1 is MNHGY, CDR2 SAAAGT. CDR3 length: 13 residues. V shed 7 bases and J 7 bases; nucleotides not matched to a gene: 6. The DNA for the CDR3 is TGTGCCAGCAAACGACAGGGATCTGAAAAACTGTTTTTT. Translation gives CASKRQGSEKLFF.

The CDR3 DNA reads TGTGCCAGCAGCCAGGGGAATTCACCCCTCCACTTT. This gives the protein CASSQGNSPLHF. The V call is TRBV14, the J call TRBJ1-6; D gene uncertain. The CDR3 spans 12 residues. V was shortened by 3 bases and J by 7 bases, with 4 bases between the two germline ends. From germline, CDR1 is SGHDN and CDR2 FVKESK.

The chain joins TRBV9 to TRBJ2-7, with 7 bases that match TRBD1. Germline CDR1 SGDLS, CDR2 YYNGEE. The CDR3 is 16 amino acids. V gave up 0 bases and J gave up 4 bases; unmatched junction bases: 10. CDR3 protein: CASSVEPQGVLYEQYF. The CDR3 nucleotides are TGTGCCAGCAGCGTAGAACCCCAGGGGGTATTATACGAGCAGTACTTC.